This T cell receptor beta chain was found in a study of cytomegalovirus exposure and HLA in healthy donors. Amplification used 60 Vbeta primers and 13 Jbeta primers. Method: immunoSEQ multiplex PCR; TCRdb's copy keeps in-frame clones and lacks some. This sample's table reports approximately 190,000 clones. Trimming at V came to 5 bases and at J to 5 bases, leaving 10 bases not matched to a gene. Per the germline V gene, CDR1 is SGHNT and CDR2 is YYREEE (reference sequence). This CDR3 is built from 15 residues. The TCR originated in a boy between 10 and 17 years old in good health and CMV-seronegative. The V and J genes are TRBV5-4 and TRBJ2-5; 9 bases agree with TRBD2. The specimen sequenced was PBMCs. The CDR3 coding sequence is TGTGCCAGCAGTCCCGTGACTAGCGGTCCGGAGACCCAGTACTTC. This sequence encodes CASSPVTSGPETQYF.